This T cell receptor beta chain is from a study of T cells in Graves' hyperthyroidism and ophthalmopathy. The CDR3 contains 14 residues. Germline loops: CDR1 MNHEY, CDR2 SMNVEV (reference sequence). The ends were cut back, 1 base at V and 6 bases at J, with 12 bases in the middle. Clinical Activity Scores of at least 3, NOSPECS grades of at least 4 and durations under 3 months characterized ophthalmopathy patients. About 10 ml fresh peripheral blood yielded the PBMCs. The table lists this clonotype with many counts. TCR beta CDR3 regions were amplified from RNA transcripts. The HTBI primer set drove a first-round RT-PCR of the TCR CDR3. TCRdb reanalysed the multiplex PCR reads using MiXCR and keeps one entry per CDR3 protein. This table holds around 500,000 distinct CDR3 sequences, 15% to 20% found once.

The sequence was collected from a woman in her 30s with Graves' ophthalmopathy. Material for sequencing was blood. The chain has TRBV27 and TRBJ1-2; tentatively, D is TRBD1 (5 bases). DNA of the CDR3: TGTGCCAGCAGTTTATTGGGGGGTTTTCATGGCTACACCTTC. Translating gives CASSLLGGFHGYTF.